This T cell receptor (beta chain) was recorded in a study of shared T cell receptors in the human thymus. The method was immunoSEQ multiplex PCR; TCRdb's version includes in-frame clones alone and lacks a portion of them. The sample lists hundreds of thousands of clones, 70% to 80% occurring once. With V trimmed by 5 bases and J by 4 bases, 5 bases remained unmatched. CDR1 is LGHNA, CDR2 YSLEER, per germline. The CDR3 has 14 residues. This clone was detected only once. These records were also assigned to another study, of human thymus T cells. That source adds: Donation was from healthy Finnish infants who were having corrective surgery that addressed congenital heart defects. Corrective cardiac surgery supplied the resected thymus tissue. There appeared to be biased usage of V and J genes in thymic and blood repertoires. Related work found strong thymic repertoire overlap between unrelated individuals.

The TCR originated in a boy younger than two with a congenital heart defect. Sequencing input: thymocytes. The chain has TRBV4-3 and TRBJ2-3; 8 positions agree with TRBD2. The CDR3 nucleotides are TGCGCCAGCAGCTCCCGGACTAGCCCAGATACGCAGTATTTT. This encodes CASSSRTSPDTQYF.